This entry is about one T cell receptor (beta chain). This specimen comes from a study of blood T cell repertoires in COVID-19. Between the trimmed V and J ends, which lost 2 bases and 3 bases, there was a span of 19 bases. The CDR3 loop spans 17 amino acids. Germline V gene data show CDR1 as SEHNR and CDR2 as FQNEAQ (reference sequence). While infection was still active, Seattle patients were enrolled and then followed longitudinally. The protocol was immunoSEQ multiplex PCR, while the TCRdb copy is restricted to in-frame clones and leaves out a portion. The profile shows 250,000 to 300,000 clones, about 90% of them singletons.

This chain uses TRBV7-9 with TRBJ1-1, with D tentatively TRBD1 (6 bases). The material sequenced was peripheral blood. The TCR originated in a woman in her thirties with COVID-19, enrolled during active disease. The CDR3 DNA follows: TGTGCCAGCAGCTTAAGCCAGGGGCCCGAGCGTGACACTGAAGCTTTCTTT. It translates to CASSLSQGPERDTEAFF.